This is a list of T cell receptor beta chains from one sample in a study of cytomegalovirus exposure and HLA in healthy donors. Repertoires were generated with immunoSEQ multiplex PCR, while TCRdb's copy carries only in-frame clones and drops some. The repertoire holds some 200,000 clones, with 70% to 80% as singletons. The sequenced sample was PBMCs. The receptors derive from a girl aged 2-10 years in good health and CMV-seronegative. Both conserved end residues are part of each CDR3. A D gene is named only where the DNA matches it firmly. Only some rows state a clone size, as once, few, many or a class for expanded clones.

V: TRBV29-1
size: NA
J: TRBJ1-1
D: NA
CDR3: CSVGFAGIDTEAFF
DNA: TGCAGCGTTGGTTTTGCAGGGATTGACACTGAAGCTTTCTTT

V: TRBV27
size: once
J: TRBJ1-1
D: TRBD1
CDR3: CASSLLPGQGYTEAFF
DNA: TGTGCCAGCAGTTTATTACCGGGACAGGGTTACACTGAAGCTTTCTTT

V: TRBV15
size: NA
J: TRBJ2-7
D: NA
CDR3: CATSRDREGKASYEQYF
DNA: TGTGCCACCAGCAGAGATCGGGAAGGGAAGGCCAGCTACGAGCAGTACTTC

V: TRBV11-2
size: NA
J: TRBJ2-2
D: TRBD2
CDR3: CASSLGTYAGTSRTGELFF
DNA: TGTGCCAGCAGCTTAGGTACATACGCCGGGACTAGCCGCACCGGGGAGCTGTTTTTT

V: TRBV6-5
size: NA
J: TRBJ2-7
D: NA
CDR3: CASSYSGQNPYEQYF
DNA: TGTGCCAGCAGTTACTCAGGACAGAACCCCTACGAGCAGTACTTC

V: TRBV6-5
size: NA
J: TRBJ1-2
D: TRBD1
CDR3: CASSPYGTGSYGYTF
DNA: TGTGCCAGCAGTCCATACGGGACAGGGAGCTATGGCTACACCTTC

V: TRBV5-6
size: NA
J: TRBJ2-1
D: NA
CDR3: CASRPQRYRDNEQFF
DNA: TGTGCCAGCAGACCCCAGCGATACAGGGACAATGAGCAGTTCTTC

V: TRBV5-3
size: NA
J: TRBJ1-4
D: TRBD1
CDR3: CARPVPGQGAEKLFF
DNA: TGTGCCAGGCCCGTACCGGGACAGGGGGCGGAAAAACTGTTTTTT

V: TRBV7-9
size: NA
J: TRBJ2-7
D: NA
CDR3: CASSLAGTMTYEQYF
DNA: TGTGCCAGCAGCTTAGCCGGGACAATGACCTACGAGCAGTACTTC

V: TRBV15
size: NA
J: TRBJ2-3
D: TRBD2
CDR3: CATSGLAGGRDTQYF
DNA: TGTGCCACCAGCGGACTAGCGGGAGGGCGGGATACGCAGTATTTT

V: TRBV6-1
size: NA
J: TRBJ1-5
D: TRBD1
CDR3: CASSGQTGVNQPQHF
DNA: TGTGCCAGCAGTGGACAAACAGGGGTCAATCAGCCCCAGCATTTT

V: TRBV4-2
size: NA
J: TRBJ2-7
D: NA
CDR3: CASSRRGPSSYEQYF
DNA: TGTGCCAGCAGCCGGCGGGGCCCAAGCTCCTACGAGCAGTACTTC

V: TRBV6-1
size: NA
J: TRBJ2-5
D: TRBD2
CDR3: CASSEVPGLAGAIISETQYF
DNA: TGTGCCAGCAGTGAAGTCCCTGGACTAGCGGGGGCGATAATCTCTGAGACCCAGTACTTC

V: TRBV5-6
size: NA
J: TRBJ2-7
D: NA
CDR3: CASSLRQVINEQYF
DNA: TGTGCCAGCAGCTTGCGGCAGGTAATCAACGAGCAGTACTTC

V: TRBV5-1
size: NA
J: TRBJ2-7
D: NA
CDR3: CASSWDTYEQYF
DNA: TGCGCCAGCAGCTGGGACACTTACGAGCAGTACTTC

V: TRBV2
size: NA
J: TRBJ2-7
D: NA
CDR3: CASRETGEQYF
DNA: TGTGCCAGCAGAGAGACTGGGGAGCAGTACTTC

V: TRBV6-6
size: NA
J: TRBJ2-7
D: NA
CDR3: CANSWGAGDNEQYF
DNA: TGTGCCAACAGTTGGGGGGCGGGAGATAACGAGCAGTACTTC

V: TRBV7-9
size: NA
J: TRBJ2-7
D: TRBD1
CDR3: CASSTGTAAREQYF
DNA: TGTGCCAGCAGCACCGGGACAGCCGCTCGCGAGCAGTACTTC

V: TRBV5-6
size: NA
J: TRBJ2-7
D: NA
CDR3: CASSNQDYPSYEQYF
DNA: TGTGCCAGCAGCAATCAGGACTACCCATCCTACGAGCAGTACTTC

V: TRBV5-4
size: NA
J: TRBJ1-5
D: TRBD1
CDR3: CASSLSARDRESQPQHF
DNA: TGTGCCAGCAGCTTGAGTGCCCGGGACAGGGAGAGTCAGCCCCAGCATTTT

V: TRBV7-9
size: NA
J: TRBJ2-2
D: NA
CDR3: CASSFGGRRSTGELFF
DNA: TGTGCCAGCAGCTTCGGGGGGCGCAGGTCCACCGGGGAGCTGTTTTTT

V: TRBV13
size: NA
J: TRBJ1-2
D: NA
CDR3: CASSGRDSPYDYGYTF
DNA: TGTGCCAGCAGCGGAAGAGACAGCCCCTACGACTATGGCTACACCTTC

V: TRBV4-2
size: NA
J: TRBJ2-3
D: NA
CDR3: CASSQERGELGDTQYF
DNA: TGTGCCAGCAGCCAAGAACGCGGGGAATTGGGAGATACGCAGTATTTT

V: TRBV7-8
size: NA
J: TRBJ2-6
D: NA
CDR3: CASARDGANVLTF
DNA: TGTGCCAGCGCACGAGATGGGGCCAACGTCCTGACTTTC

V: TRBV7-2
size: NA
J: TRBJ1-2
D: NA
CDR3: CASSLAGVLRVYTF
DNA: TGTGCCAGCAGCTTAGCGGGAGTACTTAGGGTCTACACCTTC

V: TRBV6-6
size: NA
J: TRBJ1-2
D: NA
CDR3: CASSYSTRETNYGYTF
DNA: TGTGCCAGCAGTTACTCGACTAGGGAGACTAACTATGGCTACACCTTC

V: TRBV7-6
size: few
J: TRBJ2-1
D: TRBD2
CDR3: CASSLAGEVGEQFF
DNA: TGTGCCAGCAGTTTAGCGGGGGAGGTTGGTGAGCAGTTCTTC

V: TRBV5-5
size: few
J: TRBJ2-7
D: NA
CDR3: CASSFGGHEQYF
DNA: TGTGCCAGCAGCTTCGGGGGTCACGAGCAGTACTTC

V: TRBV10-3
size: NA
J: TRBJ2-3
D: TRBD2
CDR3: CAISGDPGGSDTQYF
DNA: TGTGCCATCAGTGGGGACCCGGGGGGTTCAGATACGCAGTATTTT

V: TRBV29-1
size: NA
J: TRBJ2-7
D: NA
CDR3: CSVEELGAPYEQYF
DNA: TGCAGCGTTGAAGAATTGGGGGCTCCATACGAGCAGTACTTC

V: TRBV30
size: NA
J: TRBJ1-6
D: NA
CDR3: CASPRGGNGPLHF
DNA: TGTGCCTCCCCTCGGGGGGGCAATGGTCCCCTCCACTTT

V: TRBV4-1
size: few
J: TRBJ1-4
D: TRBD1
CDR3: CASTRGQGREKLFF
DNA: TGCGCCAGCACCCGCGGACAGGGTCGTGAAAAACTGTTTTTT

V: TRBV10-1
size: NA
J: TRBJ2-1
D: TRBD2
CDR3: CASSETSGGYNEQFF
DNA: TGCGCCAGCAGTGAGACTAGCGGAGGTTACAATGAGCAGTTCTTC

V: TRBV7-8
size: NA
J: TRBJ1-1
D: NA
CDR3: CASSLANRGGTEAFF
DNA: TGTGCCAGCAGCTTGGCTAACAGAGGAGGAACTGAAGCTTTCTTT

V: TRBV7-9
size: NA
J: TRBJ2-1
D: NA
CDR3: CASSAYSSGQTRMFF
DNA: TGTGCCAGCTCAGCTTATAGCTCTGGACAGACGAGGATGTTCTTC

V: TRBV6-1
size: once
J: TRBJ1-5
D: TRBD1
CDR3: CASSDRDRGPNQPQHF
DNA: TGTGCCAGCAGTGACCGGGACAGGGGGCCCAATCAGCCCCAGCATTTT

V: TRBV7-9
size: NA
J: TRBJ2-5
D: NA
CDR3: CASSSRRGGAETQYF
DNA: TGTGCCAGCAGCTCTCGCAGGGGAGGGGCAGAGACCCAGTACTTC

V: TRBV6-1
size: NA
J: TRBJ2-5
D: TRBD1
CDR3: CASSITRDRGETQYF
DNA: TGTGCCAGCAGCATCACCCGGGACAGGGGTGAGACCCAGTACTTC

V: TRBV6-1
size: NA
J: TRBJ2-7
D: NA
CDR3: CASSDRDWNPSGPEQYF
DNA: TGTGCCAGCAGTGACAGGGATTGGAACCCCTCCGGTCCCGAGCAGTACTTC

V: TRBV7-6
size: few
J: TRBJ1-5
D: NA
CDR3: CASSNAMGKQGDQPQHF
DNA: TGTGCCAGCAGCAATGCGATGGGGAAACAGGGAGATCAGCCCCAGCATTTT

V: TRBV6-4
size: NA
J: TRBJ2-3
D: TRBD2
CDR3: CASSDLAGDADTQYF
DNA: TGTGCCAGCAGTGACTTAGCGGGAGACGCAGATACGCAGTATTTT

V: TRBV5-1
size: NA
J: TRBJ1-1
D: NA
CDR3: CASSFQDGGTEAFF
DNA: TGCGCCAGCAGTTTTCAGGACGGGGGGACTGAAGCTTTCTTT

V: TRBV20-1
size: NA
J: TRBJ2-1
D: TRBD1
CDR3: CGGQGDNEQFF
DNA: TGCGGAGGACAGGGGGACAATGAGCAGTTCTTC

V: TRBV23-1
size: once
J: TRBJ1-4
D: NA
CDR3: CASSHQPDSYEKLFF
DNA: TGCGCCAGCAGTCACCAACCCGACAGCTATGAAAAACTGTTTTTT

V: TRBV10-3
size: NA
J: TRBJ2-5
D: TRBD2
CDR3: CAISPERGVETQYF
DNA: TGTGCCATCAGTCCGGAGCGGGGGGTGGAGACCCAGTACTTC

V: TRBV5-5
size: once
J: TRBJ1-5
D: NA
CDR3: CASSSRPGQTNQPQHF
DNA: TGTGCCAGCAGCTCACGTCCCGGCCAGACTAATCAGCCCCAGCATTTT

V: TRBV7-9
size: few
J: TRBJ2-7
D: TRBD2
CDR3: CASSLTSGRNVGYEQYF
DNA: TGTGCCAGCAGCTTAACTAGCGGGAGGAACGTGGGCTACGAGCAGTACTTC

V: TRBV7-2
size: NA
J: TRBJ1-2
D: TRBD1
CDR3: CASSSSWDSRGYTF
DNA: TGTGCCAGCAGCTCCAGCTGGGACAGTCGAGGCTACACCTTC

V: TRBV6-5
size: NA
J: TRBJ1-2
D: NA
CDR3: CATGVGGYGYTF
DNA: TGTGCCACCGGGGTGGGGGGCTATGGCTACACCTTC

V: TRBV2
size: once
J: TRBJ2-3
D: TRBD2
CDR3: CASTAGGGADTQYF
DNA: TGTGCCAGCACGGCGGGAGGAGGGGCAGATACGCAGTATTTT

V: TRBV21-1
size: once
J: TRBJ1-1
D: NA
CDR3: CASSETGCVAFF
DNA: TGTGCCAGCAGCGAAACAGGGTGCGTAGCTTTCTTT

V: TRBV7-2
size: NA
J: TRBJ2-3
D: TRBD2
CDR3: CASSLASGGTDTQYF
DNA: TGTGCCAGCAGCTTAGCTAGCGGGGGAACAGATACGCAGTATTTT

V: TRBV9
size: NA
J: TRBJ2-3
D: TRBD1
CDR3: CASSAGHDRGTTDTQYF
DNA: TGTGCCAGCAGCGCCGGACACGACAGGGGAACGACAGATACGCAGTATTTT

V: TRBV30
size: NA
J: TRBJ2-7
D: NA
CDR3: CAWSPGSYEQYF
DNA: TGTGCCTGGAGCCCCGGGTCCTACGAGCAGTACTTC

V: TRBV5-8
size: NA
J: TRBJ2-1
D: NA
CDR3: CASSAFREQFF
DNA: TGTGCCAGCAGCGCCTTTCGGGAGCAGTTCTTC

V: TRBV7-9
size: NA
J: TRBJ2-1
D: NA
CDR3: CASSLAGGSTAEQFF
DNA: TGTGCCAGCAGCTTAGCGGGGGGTTCCACTGCTGAGCAGTTCTTC

V: TRBV15
size: NA
J: TRBJ1-1
D: NA
CDR3: CATSRDRGPLLEAFF
DNA: TGTGCCACCAGCAGAGATAGGGGCCCCCTTCTTGAAGCTTTCTTT